This TCR beta chain comes out of a study of CXCR3-negative and CXCR3-positive naive CD8 T cells (dated by TCRdb to about 2019). Turning to the overall study: In total, approximately 150 million TRB reads were obtained, corresponding to roughly 1.5 +/- 0.3 million reads per library. Diversity and physicochemical repertoire analyses covered roughly eleven donors pooled from two independent experiments. The TRBV-TRBJ cluster analysis covered naive subsets from 5 or 6 donors and memory cells from 3 donors. Points the paper makes about the study in general: Freshly isolated PBMCs were used for most assays because CXCR3 expression went down partially after cryopreservation. Repertoire diversity was comparably high in both naive subsets but much lower in memory CD8+ T cells. Similar TRBV-TRBJ usage was shown by naive CXCR3-negative and CXCR3-positive cells from the same donor, whereas distinct patterns were shown by memory cells. Compared with CXCR3-negative naive cells, CXCR3-positive naive cells had TRB CDR3s with higher hydrophobicity (lower Kidera factor 4), lower energy, and higher strength and volume indices. Because surface CD5, which is linked to self-reactivity in mice, was comparable between the naive subsets, TCR interaction strength was also inferred from the physicochemical properties of TRB CDR3s.

No count is logged; frequency rates this clonotype as medium-sized (0.01 to 0.1%). There is no known antigen for this receptor. The germline V gene (reference sequence) gives CDR1 as PRHDT and CDR2 as FYEKMQ. Spanning cysteine to phenylalanine, the CDR3 consists of 15 amino acids. No DNA was logged. For each CD8+ T cell subset, flow sorting was done in triplicate, and a few hundred thousand cells per subset went directly into RLT lysis buffer. To keep memory contaminants out, a stringent definition of naive CD8+ T cells was applied: CD45RO-CCR7+CD27+CD95-. Using standard density gradient centrifugation, peripheral blood mononuclear cells were isolated from buffy coats. A FACSAria III was used to flow-sort naive CD8+ T cells into CXCR3-negative and CXCR3-positive populations. Total RNA was extracted from sorted cells using an RNeasy Mini Kit. Sequencing was performed on a NextSeq 550. The Human TCR Profiling Kit (MiLaboratory) was used to prepare UMI-labeled 5' RACE TRB cDNA libraries. cDNA synthesis used the entire amount of extracted RNA, and PCR amplification then used the entire amount of cDNA produced. Libraries were prepared in parallel with an identical number of PCR cycles. The authors' pipeline ran thus. With a minimum of two reads required per UMI, MIGEC and MiXCR pulled out about 52,000 +/- 9,100 unique UMI-labeled TRB cDNA molecules from each library. Each library averaged around 40,000 +/- 10,000 functional in-frame TRB CDR3 nucleotide clonotypes without stop codons. After downsampling to 5000 UMI-labeled TRB molecules per sample, diversity metrics such as normalized Shannon-Wiener and Chao1 were calculated in VDJtools. VDJtools computed clonotype-size-weighted physicochemical properties of the central five CDR3 residues: interaction energy, strength, volume and Kidera factor 4. TCRdb reprocessed the reads and assigns one entry to each CDR3 protein sequence, leaving out DNA. TCRdb's processing, not the authors' own work, is the source of the V and J calls. The sample table includes 9,100 or so distinct CDR3 sequences. The leading ten clones occupy over 2% of the sample.

The V and J genes are TRBV13 and TRBJ2-5; with no DNA, the TCRdb D assignment of TRBD1 cannot be verified. Sequenced input: naive CXCR3- CD8+ T cells from blood. What this sample's cell subset or site label stands for: CD45RO-CCR7+CD27+CD95- naive CD8+ T cells lacking CXCR3 (TNR3-). The TCR was taken from a human donor in good health. Some clones in this sample may be carry-over from other donors' samples. The CDR3 has the sequence CASSGTGTGQEDQYF.